A single sample is the source of the 18 T cell receptor beta chains below, sequenced in a study of cytotoxic CD8 clonotypes in ibrutinib-treated CLL. Generated by immunoSEQ multiplex PCR, the TCRdb table keeps only in-frame clones and is missing some. The data hold some 200,000 clones, with over 65% observed a single time. The sequencing used PBMCs, collected after 12 months of ibrutinib treatment. The receptors shown here come from a human donor with chronic lymphocytic leukemia.

The V gene is TRBV28, the J gene TRBJ1-2, with a weak D call TRBD1 (6 bases). The CDR3 covers 11 residues. V gave up 8 bases and J gave up 7 bases, with 11 bases separating them. In germline, CDR1 is MDHEN, CDR2 SYDVKM. CDR3 DNA: TGTGCCAGCGGACACAGGGTTGGCTACACCTTC. Protein: CASGHRVGYTF.

There are a few counts of this clone. V and J are TRBV30 and TRBJ1-1; D perhaps matches TRBD1 (5 bases). The CDR3 has 12 amino acids. Looked up from germline, CDR1 is GTSNPN and CDR2 is SVGIG (reference sequence). The V gene lost 3 bases and the J gene lost 6 bases, with 11 bases spanning the gap. The CDR3 protein is CAWRFGAAEAFF. CDR3 DNA sequence: TGTGCCTGGAGGTTCGGGGCCGCTGAAGCTTTCTTT.

The chain uses TRBV7-3 and TRBJ2-5, with 13 positions matching TRBD2. Unmatched junction bases numbered 12, after V lost 4 bases and J lost 1 base. The CDR3 sequence is 19 residues long. CDR1 SGHTA and CDR2 FQGTGA come from the germline V gene. This CDR3 reads CASSSPHRGLAGTQETQYF. The CDR3 coding sequence is TGTGCCAGCAGCTCACCTCATCGGGGACTAGCGGGGACCCAAGAGACCCAGTACTTC.

V usage is TRBV30 and J usage is TRBJ1-5; D remains ambiguous. The CDR3 length is 13 residues. Deletions cut 0 bases from V and 7 bases from J, with 10 bases between. CDR1 is GTSNPN and CDR2 is SVGIG in the germline V gene (reference sequence). CDR3 DNA sequence: TGTGCCTGGAGTGTGCGTTGGACCCAGCCCCAGCATTTT. This sequence encodes CAWSVRWTQPQHF.

This CDR3 is CASSPTTGNTEAFF. Here the CDR3 DNA reads TGCGCCAGCAGCCCTACGACGGGGAACACTGAAGCTTTCTTT. The chain links TRBV4-1 to TRBJ1-1; D uncertain. Germline V gives CDR1 MGHRA, CDR2 YSYEKL. Trimming shortened V by 4 bases and J by 1 base, and 10 bases separated the two germline ends. CDR3 size: 14 residues.

This clone was seen more than once but under ten times. The chain recombines TRBV30 with TRBJ2-1; D unclear. CDR1 is GTSNPN, CDR2 SVGIG, per germline (reference sequence). The CDR3 is 13 residues long. The V end lost 5 bases, the J end lost 8 bases, and 16 bases lay between the germline ends. The CDR3 is CAWSLGGWDEQFF. Here the CDR3 DNA reads TGTGCCTGGTCCCTAGGTGGTTGGGATGAGCAGTTCTTC.

The V gene is TRBV7-8, the J gene TRBJ1-4; tentative D call: TRBD1 (6 bases). The CDR3 contains 14 residues. The germline V gene encodes CDR1 SGHVS and CDR2 FQNEAQ. Trimming shortened V by 6 bases and J by 7 bases, and 15 bases separated the two germline ends. In DNA, the CDR3 is TGTGCCAGCAGGGAAACAGGGACGGGTGAAAAACTGTTTTTT. This codes for CASRETGTGEKLFF. The full variable domain, in which reference TRBV7-8 and TRBJ1-4 provide the parts outside the CDR3, is GAGVSQSPRYKVAKRGQDVALRCDPISGHVSLFWYQQALGQGPEFLTYFQNEAQLDKSGLPSDRFFAERPEGSVSTLKIQRTQQEDSAVYLCASRETGTGEKLFFGSGTQLSVL.

The chain uses TRBV27 and TRBJ1-2; D is unresolved. The CDR3 runs 14 residues. Per germline, CDR1 MNHEY and CDR2 SMNVEV (reference sequence). V dropped 2 bases and J dropped 5 bases, with 12 bases sitting between them. The CDR3 coding sequence is TGTGCCAGCAGTTTACGGCCAGGTGCTTATGGCTACACCTTC. Translating it yields CASSLRPGAYGYTF.

The chain joins TRBV7-2 to TRBJ2-3; 7 bases agree with TRBD1. The ends lost 1 base at V and 6 bases at J; junction bases unmatched: 4. This CDR3 has 14 amino acids. Germline CDR1 and CDR2: SGHTA and FQGNSA. This chain's CDR3 is CASSLDRGSDTQYF. As DNA, the CDR3 is TGTGCCAGCAGCTTAGACAGGGGATCCGATACGCAGTATTTT.

The chain combines TRBV10-2 with TRBJ1-2; D gene unclear. The CDR3 has 16 residues. V lost 4 bases, J lost 1 base, and 16 bases lay in between. Germline CDR1 is WSHSY and CDR2 is SAAADI. This CDR3 reads CASSGAGRENNYGYTF. The CDR3 region has the DNA TGCGCCAGCAGTGGGGCTGGTCGGGAAAATAACTATGGCTACACCTTC.

The table lists this clone with a count of one. V and J are TRBV5-6 and TRBJ1-5, with D unresolved. Germline V gene data show CDR1 as SGHDT and CDR2 as YYEEEE. The CDR3 length is 15 residues. With 4 bases removed from V and 5 bases from J, the gap between germline ends came to 16 bases. Here the CDR3 reads CASSRQKGIYQPQHF. DNA for the CDR3: TGTGCCAGCAGCCGGCAGAAAGGAATTTATCAGCCCCAGCATTTT.

The CDR3: CAWSPDRGTEQYF. Here the CDR3 DNA reads TGTGCCTGGAGTCCCGACAGGGGGACCGAGCAGTACTTC. V is TRBV30 and J is TRBJ2-7; 9 bases are shared with TRBD1. V lost 2 bases, J lost 6 bases, and 5 bases stayed unmatched. CDR1 and CDR2 from the germline V gene are GTSNPN and SVGIG (reference sequence). CDR3 length equals 13 residues.

In DNA, the CDR3 is TGTGCCAGCAGCCCCTACAGACAGGGGACTAACTATGGCTACACCTTC. It codes for CASSPYRQGTNYGYTF. The genes are TRBV7-2 and TRBJ1-2; TRBD1 aligns across 8 bases. V trimming: 5 bases; J trimming: 0 bases; junction bases outside the gene matches: 8. Germline CDR1 SGHTA, CDR2 FQGNSA. The CDR3 totals 16 residues.

The chain is built from TRBV6-6 and TRBJ1-5; D may be TRBD1 (5 bases). Germline CDR1 and CDR2: MNHNY and SVGAGI (reference sequence). V was trimmed by 5 bases and J by 4 bases, leaving 9 bases between them. The CDR3 consists of 13 residues. DNA for the CDR3: TGTGCCAGCAGTCCTTGGGGGAATCAGCCCCAGCATTTT. Protein product: CASSPWGNQPQHF.

The V gene is TRBV5-1, the J gene TRBJ2-6; 9 positions match TRBD1. This CDR3 has 17 amino acids. V shed 4 bases, J shed 0 bases, and the junction held 5 bases outside the gene matches. In germline, CDR1 is SGHRS, CDR2 YFSETQ. The CDR3: CASSRRTGDSGANVLTF. In nucleotides, the CDR3 is TGCGCCAGCAGCAGGAGGACAGGGGACTCTGGGGCCAACGTCCTGACTTTC.

The chain recombines TRBV5-1 with TRBJ1-2; 7 bases align to TRBD1. Germline assignment: CDR1 SGHRS and CDR2 YFSETQ. This CDR3 is 13 amino acids long. J gave up 6 bases and V 0 bases, and 2 bases lay outside the gene matches. As DNA, the CDR3 is TGCGCCAGCAGCTTGGCTCAGGGGGATGGCTACACCTTC. It translates to CASSLAQGDGYTF.

The CDR3 region is CASSRLAGADTQYF. CDR3 DNA: TGTGCCAGCAGCCGACTAGCGGGAGCAGATACGCAGTATTTT. This chain joins TRBV4-2 and TRBJ2-3, with 12 bases identical to TRBD2. Germline V CDR1 and CDR2: LGHNA, YNFKEQ. V shed 4 bases, J shed 4 bases, and the junction held 0 bases outside the gene matches. CDR3 length: 14 amino acids.

V and J are TRBV6-1 and TRBJ2-7; 7 positions match TRBD1. The CDR3 has 14 residues. J was trimmed by 1 base and V by 8 bases; bases with no gene match: 8. Germline CDR1 is MNHNS and CDR2 is SASEGT. The CDR3 loop reads CASRAGTVSYEQYF. The CDR3 region has the DNA TGTGCCAGCCGGGCCGGGACAGTTTCCTACGAGCAGTACTTC.